This T cell receptor (beta chain) comes out of a study of shared clonotypes between healthy human individuals. Including both end residues, the CDR3 is 11 amino acids long. Germline values: CDR1 MDHEN, CDR2 SYDVKM. Healthy HIV-negative adults without recent acute infections or vaccinations served as donors. A split of CD4+ cells into CD45RA+ naive and CD45RA-negative memory subsets was performed. For each subset, genomic DNA was distributed in equal portions over several immunoSEQ plates. Measured with immunoSEQ multiplex PCR; TCRdb has only the in-frame clones, and not every one. The sample lists millions of clones; roughly 94% were seen once. A note on this clone: The final CDR3 position lacks the conserved phenylalanine or tryptophan, pointing to a likely read error. The DNA is left out, because the CDR3 cannot be placed on it with certainty; the CDR3 is given as TCRdb lists it.

The clonotype originates from a man younger than 35 in good health. This chain uses TRBV28 with TRBJ1-2; the table's D call, TRBD1, was not checked against the DNA. Sequences were obtained from naive CD4+ T cells sorted from blood. This sample's subset: CD45RA+ positively selected. The CDR3: CASSTRWHREL.